This entry is about one TCR beta chain. Its antigen is still unknown. This entry comes from a study of early T cells in non-severe SARS-CoV-2 infection. For the study at large: Sequencing targeted bulk RNA from unsorted whole blood, leaving chains unpaired.

V was cut by 6 bases and J by 6 bases, with 9 bases left in between. From germline, CDR1 is SGHTS and CDR2 YDEGEE. The CDR3 sequence is 11 residues long. Study conclusions and caveats: The study's VDJdb matching favored anti-spike CD8 responses and missed private and CD4 specificities.

In the library, individual cDNA molecules carried attached unique molecular identifiers. From the 5' RACE reads, TCRdb called clonotypes with MiXCR, one entry per CDR3 protein. Of roughly 97,000 distinct CDR3 sequences listed, 11% are singletons. The clonotype was recovered from an adult who was a healthcare worker with PCR-confirmed SARS-CoV-2 infection or an uninfected control (not recorded which). The sample here was whole blood, taken at baseline. The gene calls are TRBV5-8 and TRBJ1-1; unclear D gene. The CDR3 DNA reads TGTGCCAGCAATATCGGCGCTGAAGCTTTCTTT. It codes for CASNIGAEAFF. Filled out from reference TRBV5-8 and TRBJ1-1, the complete variable domain reads EAGVTQSPTHLIKTRGQQATLRCSPISGHTSVYWYQQALGLGLQFLLWYDEGEERNRGNFPPRFSGRQFPNYSSELNVNALELEDSALYLCASNIGAEAFFGQGTRLTVV.